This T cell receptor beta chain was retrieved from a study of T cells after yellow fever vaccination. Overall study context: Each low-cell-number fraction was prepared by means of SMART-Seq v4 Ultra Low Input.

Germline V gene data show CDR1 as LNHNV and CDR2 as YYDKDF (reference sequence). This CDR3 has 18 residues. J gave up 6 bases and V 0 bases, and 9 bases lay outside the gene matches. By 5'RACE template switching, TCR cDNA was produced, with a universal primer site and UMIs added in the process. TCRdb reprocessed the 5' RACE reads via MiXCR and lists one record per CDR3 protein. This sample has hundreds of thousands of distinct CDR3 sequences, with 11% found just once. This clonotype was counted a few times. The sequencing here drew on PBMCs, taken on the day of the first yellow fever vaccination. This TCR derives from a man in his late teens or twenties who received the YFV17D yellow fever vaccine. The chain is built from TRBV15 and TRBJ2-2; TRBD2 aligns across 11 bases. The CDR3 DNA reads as TGTGCCACCAGCAGAGATCCTAGCGGGGGGCCGCTGGCCGGGGAGCTGTTTTTT. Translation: CATSRDPSGGPLAGELFF.